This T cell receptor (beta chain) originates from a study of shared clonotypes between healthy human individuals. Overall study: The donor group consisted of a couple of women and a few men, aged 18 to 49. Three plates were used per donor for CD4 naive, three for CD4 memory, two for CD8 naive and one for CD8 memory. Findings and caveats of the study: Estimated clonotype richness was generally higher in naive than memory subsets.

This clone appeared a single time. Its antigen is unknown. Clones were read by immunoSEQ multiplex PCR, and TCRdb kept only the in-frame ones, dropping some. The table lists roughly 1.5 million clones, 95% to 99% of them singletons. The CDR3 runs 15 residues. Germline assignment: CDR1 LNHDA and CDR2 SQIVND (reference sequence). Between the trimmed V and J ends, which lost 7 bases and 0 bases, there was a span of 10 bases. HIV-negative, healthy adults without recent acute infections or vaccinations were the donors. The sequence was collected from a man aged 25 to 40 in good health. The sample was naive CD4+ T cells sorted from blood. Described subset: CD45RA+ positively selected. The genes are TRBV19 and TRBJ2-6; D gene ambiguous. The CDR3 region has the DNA TGTGCCAGTAAAGGCATTCGCTCTGGGGCCAACGTCCTGACTTTC. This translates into CASKGIRSGANVLTF.